These 6 T cell receptor beta chains share one sample of origin, sequenced in a study of blood T cell repertoires in COVID-19. Sequencing used immunoSEQ multiplex PCR; TCRdb keeps in-frame clones, though not all of them. This table has 250,000 or so clones, about 83% appearing once. The sample was peripheral blood. The source of these receptors is a human donor in a cohort sampled during active COVID-19.

This clone has just one count. The V gene is TRBV10-2, the J gene TRBJ1-3; D perhaps matches TRBD1 (5 bases). Per the germline V gene, CDR1 is WSHSY and CDR2 is SAAADI. The V and J ends lost 6 bases and 0 bases respectively, with 12 bases between them. There are 15 residues in the CDR3. CDR3 loop: CASRREGFSGNTIYF. CDR3 DNA: TGCGCCAGCAGGAGGGAGGGGTTCTCTGGAAACACCATATATTTT.

The chain couples TRBV5-4 to TRBJ1-2, with TRBD1 matching over 8 bases. This CDR3 has 13 residues. The germline V gene has CDR1 SGHNT and CDR2 YYREEE (reference sequence). Trimming removed 7 bases from V and 2 bases from J; junction bases left unmatched: 4. The CDR3 is CASQRTGNYGYTF. CDR3 coding DNA: TGTGCCAGCCAACGGACAGGGAACTATGGCTACACCTTC.

The chain uses TRBV7-9 and TRBJ2-5; TRBD1 agrees at 9 bases. CDR1 and CDR2 (germline): SEHNR, FQNEAQ (reference sequence). CDR3 length equals 14 residues. Trimming cost V 5 bases and J 5 bases; bases outside gene matches: 6. CDR3 sequence reads: CASSDGQGIETQYF. The CDR3 DNA reads as TGTGCCAGCAGCGACGGACAGGGGATTGAGACCCAGTACTTC.

The genes are TRBV2 and TRBJ2-7; TRBD1 aligns across 9 bases. Germline V gives CDR1 SNHLY, CDR2 FYNNEI. The CDR3 totals 14 residues. V was pared by 9 bases and J by 0 bases, with 6 bases of the junction left unmatched. The CDR3 DNA is TGTGCCAGTACGGGACAGGGCGTCTCCTACGAGCAGTACTTC. Amino acids: CASTGQGVSYEQYF. The complete variable domain, with remaining parts taken from reference TRBV2 and TRBJ2-7, reads EPEVTQTPSHQVTQMGQEVILRCVPISNHLYFYWYRQILGQKVEFLVSFYNNEISEKSEIFDDQFSVERPDGSNFTLKIRSTKLEDSAMYFCASTGQGVSYEQYFGPGTRLTVT.

V usage is TRBV19 and J usage is TRBJ2-1; the D gene is possibly TRBD2 (6 bases). The CDR3 is 16 residues long. Trimming cost V 5 bases and J 8 bases, with 22 bases left between them. Germline-derived CDR1 and CDR2 are LNHDA and SQIVND (reference sequence). The CDR3 is CASSLGLRGGGDEQFF. The CDR3 bases are TGTGCCAGTAGTTTGGGACTGAGAGGCGGAGGGGATGAGCAGTTCTTC.

J is TRBJ1-2 and V is TRBV4-2, with D hard to call. Germline V gene data show CDR1 as LGHNA and CDR2 as YNFKEQ. Trimming left V 0 bases short and J 3 bases short, with 8 bases between. The CDR3 has 14 residues. Here the CDR3 reads CASSQDGRDYGYTF. DNA for the CDR3: TGTGCCAGCAGCCAAGATGGGAGGGACTATGGCTACACCTTC.